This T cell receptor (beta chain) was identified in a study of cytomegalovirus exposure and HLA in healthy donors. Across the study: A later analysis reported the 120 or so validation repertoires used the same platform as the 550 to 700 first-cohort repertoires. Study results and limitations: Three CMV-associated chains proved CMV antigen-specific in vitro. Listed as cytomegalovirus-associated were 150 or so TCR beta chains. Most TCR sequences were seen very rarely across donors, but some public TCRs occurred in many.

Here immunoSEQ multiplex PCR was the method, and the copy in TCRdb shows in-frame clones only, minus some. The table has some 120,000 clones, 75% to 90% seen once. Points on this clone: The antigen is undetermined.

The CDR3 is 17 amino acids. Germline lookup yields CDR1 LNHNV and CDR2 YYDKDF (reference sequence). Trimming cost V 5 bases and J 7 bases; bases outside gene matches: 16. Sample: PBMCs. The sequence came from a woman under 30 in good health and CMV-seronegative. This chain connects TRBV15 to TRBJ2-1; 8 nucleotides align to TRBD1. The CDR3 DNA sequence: TGTGCCACCAGCGTAACGTTCACAGGACAGGGTCGAAATGAGCAGTTCTTC. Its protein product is CATSVTFTGQGRNEQFF. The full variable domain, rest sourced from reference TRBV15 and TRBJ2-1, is DAMVIQNPRYQVTQFGKPVTLSCSQTLNHNVMYWYQQKSSQAPKLLFHYYDKDFNNEADTPDNFQSRRPNTSFCFLDIRSPGLGDTAMYLCATSVTFTGQGRNEQFFGPGTRLTVL.